This TCR beta chain is drawn from a study of T-cell memory formation after mild COVID-19. Study-level points and caveats: Shrinking CD4+ clones were chiefly CM and EM; CD8+ ones were chiefly EMRA. Prior to infection, memory already included some responding clones, suggesting cross-reactive memory joined.

V gave up 7 bases and J gave up 6 bases, with 12 bases separating them. The length of the CDR3 is 13 residues. Germline assignment: CDR1 KGHDR and CDR2 SFDVKD. This clonotype was counted only a few times. Antigen specificity is unknown. TCR alpha and TCR beta cDNA libraries with sample barcodes and UMIs came from 5'RACE using constant-segment primers. TCRdb re-called the 5' RACE reads through MiXCR, storing one row per CDR3 protein. Among some 130,000 distinct CDR3 sequences listed, 15% to 20% were seen once. This TCR derives from an adult woman who had mild COVID-19 (a few samples of this study predate the infection). Cell type and time point are not known. The sequenced sample was PBMCs or a T cell subset sorted from them (not recorded which). The V call is TRBV24-1, the J call TRBJ2-1; D gene unclear. The CDR3 spells CATRTGRSNEQFF. CDR3 DNA sequence: TGTGCCACCAGGACTGGACGGAGCAATGAGCAGTTCTTC.